This T cell receptor beta chain is from a study of persistence of HIV-infected CD4 T cells. Study-level results: Proviral oligoclonality tracked with TCR oligoclonality within the same sorted cells.

The CDR3 is 15 amino acids. The germline V gene has CDR1 ENHRY and CDR2 SYGVKD. The V end was cut by 0 bases, the J end by 0 bases, with 9 bases between. The libraries were made with immunoSEQ version 4 in survey mode. Only in-frame clones appear in the TCRdb table, and some are missing; sequencing was by immunoSEQ multiplex PCR. The sample shows some 49,000 clones, approximately 90% of them seen only once. About this clone itself: The antigen remains undetermined.

This nonspecific control used anti-CD3/anti-CD28 bead stimulation of CD4+ T cells. CD4+ T cells upregulating both CD40 ligand and CD69 were sorted as responding cells. These HIV-1-infected adults initiated suppressive ART in chronic infection. Plasma HIV-1 RNA stayed below 50 copies/mL for at least 4 years. For around 17 hours, CD8-depleted PBMCs received anti-CD28/CD49d costimulation, a CD40-blocking antibody and enfuvirtide. This specimen was CD4+ T cells sorted from PBMCs after roughly 18-hour stimulation, taken from a patient who received antiretroviral therapy. This chain joins TRBV10-3 and TRBJ2-7, with D unclear. This clonotype was sampled from an adult woman with HIV who was CMV-seropositive. The CDR3 region is CAISESESPSYEQYF. The CDR3 region has the DNA TGTGCCATCAGTGAGTCCGAGAGCCCCTCCTACGAGCAGTACTTC.